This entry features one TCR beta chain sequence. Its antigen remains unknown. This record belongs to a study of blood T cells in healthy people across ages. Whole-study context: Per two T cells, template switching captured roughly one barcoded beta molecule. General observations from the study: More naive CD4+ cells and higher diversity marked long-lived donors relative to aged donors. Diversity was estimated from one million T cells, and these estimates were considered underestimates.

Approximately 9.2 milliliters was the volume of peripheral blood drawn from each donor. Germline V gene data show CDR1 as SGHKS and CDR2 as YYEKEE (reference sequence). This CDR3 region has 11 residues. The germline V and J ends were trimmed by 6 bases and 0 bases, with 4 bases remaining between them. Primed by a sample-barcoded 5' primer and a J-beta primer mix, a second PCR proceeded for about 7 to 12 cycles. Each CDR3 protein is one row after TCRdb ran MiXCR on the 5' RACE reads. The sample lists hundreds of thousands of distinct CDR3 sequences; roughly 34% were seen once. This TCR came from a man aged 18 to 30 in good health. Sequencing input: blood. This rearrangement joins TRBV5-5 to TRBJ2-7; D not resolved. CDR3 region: CASTYSYEQYF. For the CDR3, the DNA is TGTGCCAGCACCTACTCCTACGAGCAGTACTTC.